The text below deals with one T cell receptor beta chain. In the original processing: The assay estimated nucleated cells by amplifying reference gene primers. Sequencing was performed with immunoSEQ multiplex PCR; in TCRdb, only in-frame clones are kept and a portion is missing. V, J and clone size derive from that table, while D and trimming were established from the DNA sequence. The sample yields around 390,000 clones, roughly 89% seen once. Trimming cost V 0 bases and J 6 bases, with 23 bases left between them. The CDR3 runs to 18 residues. Germline assignment: CDR1 LGHNA and CDR2 YSLEER. These data originate in a study of blood T cell repertoires in COVID-19. Study details: Samples came from the United States, Italy and Spain, spanning acute and convalescent COVID-19. PBMCs, B-cell-depleted T cells, or T cells provided the cDNA or gDNA that made up the material.

V gene TRBV4-3 combines with J gene TRBJ2-5; possible D gene TRBD2, 7 bases. The clonotype comes from a woman aged 50 to 65 who had recovered from COVID-19. Material: PBMCs or T cells enriched from blood (not recorded which). CDR3 sequence: CASSQDPLGGGAYQTQYF. CDR3 coding DNA: TGCGCCAGCAGCCAAGATCCCCTCGGTGGGGGGGCCTATCAGACCCAGTACTTC.